Listed below are T cell receptor beta chains from one sample, sequenced in a study of T-cell memory formation after mild COVID-19. TCRdb re-derived calls from the 5' RACE reads in MiXCR, one entry per CDR3 protein. The repertoire holds 200,000 to 250,000 distinct CDR3 sequences, with approximately 10% as singletons. Sequencing was carried out using PBMCs or a T cell subset sorted from them (not recorded which). The receptor source for this set is a young man who had mild COVID-19 (a few samples of this study predate the infection). Cell type and time point are not known. The CDR3 runs from the conserved cysteine through the conserved F or W. The order of the fields is V gene, D gene, J gene, clone size, CDR3 length, CDR3 DNA, CDR3 protein. A D gene is named only where the DNA matches it firmly. Clone size appears in some rows only: once, few, many, or a class for an expanded clone.

v_call: TRBV6-2/TRBV6-3
d_call: .
j_call: TRBJ2-5
clone_size: .
cdr3_length: 16
cdr3_nt: TGTGCCAGCAGTTACATTAGGCAGGGGTGGAGAGAGACCCAGTACTTC
cdr3_aa: CASSYIRQGWRETQYF

v_call: TRBV18
d_call: TRBD1
j_call: TRBJ1-1
clone_size: many
cdr3_length: 14
cdr3_nt: TGTGCCAGCTCACCTGCGGGACAGTCTGCTGAAGCTTTCTTT
cdr3_aa: CASSPAGQSAEAFF

v_call: TRBV2
d_call: TRBD1
j_call: TRBJ2-1
clone_size: .
cdr3_length: 13
cdr3_nt: TGTGCCAGCAGTGGACAGGGGAGAAATGAGCAGTTCTTC
cdr3_aa: CASSGQGRNEQFF

v_call: TRBV15
d_call: .
j_call: TRBJ2-3
clone_size: few
cdr3_length: 14
cdr3_nt: TGTGCCACTTCGACGGGAAAAAGCACAGATACGCAGTATTTT
cdr3_aa: CATSTGKSTDTQYF

v_call: TRBV7-9
d_call: .
j_call: TRBJ2-7
clone_size: few
cdr3_length: 14
cdr3_nt: TGTGCCAGCAGCTTAGGGTCAGGGACTCACGAGCAGTACTTC
cdr3_aa: CASSLGSGTHEQYF

v_call: TRBV7-2
d_call: .
j_call: TRBJ2-2
clone_size: .
cdr3_length: 12
cdr3_nt: TGTGCCAGCAGCTCGTCCGCCGGGGAGCTGTTTTTT
cdr3_aa: CASSSSAGELFF

v_call: TRBV11-2
d_call: TRBD1
j_call: TRBJ2-1
clone_size: few
cdr3_length: 16
cdr3_nt: TGTGCCAGCAGCTTAGATCTAAGGATGTGGACAGGGGGGGAGTTCTTC
cdr3_aa: CASSLDLRMWTGGEFF

v_call: TRBV29-1
d_call: .
j_call: TRBJ1-2
clone_size: many
cdr3_length: 13
cdr3_nt: TGCAGCGTTACCCGAGGTGGGCAAGATGGCTACACCTTC
cdr3_aa: CSVTRGGQDGYTF

v_call: TRBV6-6
d_call: .
j_call: TRBJ1-1
clone_size: .
cdr3_length: 14
cdr3_nt: TGTGCCAGCAGTAAAAGGGATTTGGACACTGAAGCTTTCTTT
cdr3_aa: CASSKRDLDTEAFF

v_call: TRBV5-1
d_call: .
j_call: TRBJ2-2
clone_size: few
cdr3_length: 14
cdr3_nt: TGCGCCAGCAGCTTGTTTGATGACACCGGGGAGCTGTTTTTT
cdr3_aa: CASSLFDDTGELFF

v_call: TRBV7-2
d_call: .
j_call: TRBJ2-5
clone_size: few
cdr3_length: 14
cdr3_nt: TGTGCCAGCAGCCGCACCCCGGGGCAAGAGACCCAGTACTTC
cdr3_aa: CASSRTPGQETQYF

v_call: TRBV25-1
d_call: .
j_call: TRBJ1-2
clone_size: .
cdr3_length: 15
cdr3_nt: TGTGCCAGCAGTGACGCTCGAAGGGCCTTCTATGGCTACACCTTC
cdr3_aa: CASSDARRAFYGYTF

v_call: TRBV5-1
d_call: TRBD2
j_call: TRBJ2-2
clone_size: few
cdr3_length: 15
cdr3_nt: TGCGCCAGCAGCCGGGAGGTCGGGGTCACCGGGGAGCTGTTTTTT
cdr3_aa: CASSREVGVTGELFF

v_call: TRBV18
d_call: .
j_call: TRBJ2-2
clone_size: few
cdr3_length: 15
cdr3_nt: TGTGCCAGCTCACCAAGGGCAGGGAACACCGGGGAGCTGTTTTTT
cdr3_aa: CASSPRAGNTGELFF

v_call: TRBV5-4
d_call: TRBD1
j_call: TRBJ1-2
clone_size: .
cdr3_length: 16
cdr3_nt: TGTGCCAGCAGCCTATTCCGGACAGGGGACAACTATGGCTACACCTTC
cdr3_aa: CASSLFRTGDNYGYTF

v_call: TRBV18
d_call: .
j_call: TRBJ2-1
clone_size: few
cdr3_length: 16
cdr3_nt: TGTGCCAGCTCACGCCGCGAGCAGGCCTCCTACAATGAGCAGTTCTTC
cdr3_aa: CASSRREQASYNEQFF

v_call: TRBV5-1
d_call: .
j_call: TRBJ2-2
clone_size: many
cdr3_length: 14
cdr3_nt: TGCGCCAGCAGCGATGCGCTGGGGGCCGGGGAGCTGTTTTTT
cdr3_aa: CASSDALGAGELFF

v_call: TRBV5-1
d_call: TRBD2
j_call: TRBJ2-1
clone_size: few
cdr3_length: 15
cdr3_nt: TGCGCCAGCAGCCACGACTGGGCGGGGGGCAATGAGCAGTTCTTC
cdr3_aa: CASSHDWAGGNEQFF

v_call: TRBV18
d_call: .
j_call: TRBJ1-1
clone_size: few
cdr3_length: 14
cdr3_nt: TGTGCCAGCTCACCGGGGATCGAGAACACTGAAGCTTTCTTT
cdr3_aa: CASSPGIENTEAFF

v_call: TRBV5-1
d_call: .
j_call: TRBJ2-7
clone_size: .
cdr3_length: 16
cdr3_nt: TGCGCCAGCAGCTTGGGAACAGGCCCCCTCTCCTACGAGCAGTACTTC
cdr3_aa: CASSLGTGPLSYEQYF

v_call: TRBV20-1
d_call: TRBD1
j_call: TRBJ2-7
clone_size: few
cdr3_length: 13
cdr3_nt: TGCAGTGCTACGACCTACAGGGGGCGCGAGCAGTACTTC
cdr3_aa: CSATTYRGREQYF

v_call: TRBV3-1
d_call: TRBD1
j_call: TRBJ1-6
clone_size: .
cdr3_length: 15
cdr3_nt: TGTGCCAGCAGCCTTGGACAGGGTCCGGATTCACCCCTCCACTTT
cdr3_aa: CASSLGQGPDSPLHF

v_call: TRBV5-1
d_call: TRBD1
j_call: TRBJ2-5
clone_size: .
cdr3_length: 14
cdr3_nt: TGCGCCAGCAGCTCGACAGGGGCCGGCGAGACCCAGTACTTC
cdr3_aa: CASSSTGAGETQYF

v_call: TRBV18
d_call: .
j_call: TRBJ2-1
clone_size: .
cdr3_length: 12
cdr3_nt: TGTGCCAGCTCACCATCTCTGGGCGAGGAGTTCTTC
cdr3_aa: CASSPSLGEEFF

v_call: TRBV20-1
d_call: .
j_call: TRBJ1-5
clone_size: few
cdr3_length: 12
cdr3_nt: TGCAGTGCTAGACAGTTCAATCAGCCCCAGCATTTT
cdr3_aa: CSARQFNQPQHF